The 6 T cell receptor beta chains reported below all come from one sample, sequenced in a study of CD8+ T cells in alopecia areata. As to treatment: oral pan-JAK inhibitor, 5-10 mg twice daily. RNA extraction and reverse transcription yielded cDNA as sequencing template. Assay: immunoSEQ multiplex PCR; the TCRdb copy retains only in-frame clones and omits some. Altogether approximately 150,000 clones are present, around 59% being singletons, with the ten largest covering 13% to 15%. Sequenced here: CD4+ T cells sorted from blood, sampled at week 24, from a patient treated with tofacitinib. These receptors were obtained from a human donor with alopecia areata.

The rearrangement joins TRBV23-1 to TRBJ2-7; TRBD1 is a possible D gene (6 bases). TRBV23-1 is an ORF for which the function is uncertain. This CDR3 spans 17 amino acids. V was pared by 0 bases and J by 0 bases, with 15 bases between. The CDR3 loop reads CASSQSPGTPYSYEQYF. The CDR3 nucleotides read TGCGCCAGCAGTCAATCCCCCGGGACACCATACTCCTACGAGCAGTACTTC.

CDR3 nucleotides: TGCGCCAGCAGCGTTACCCGGGGGCCCTACGAGCAGTACTTC. Its translation is CASSVTRGPYEQYF. This chain uses TRBV5-1 with TRBJ2-7, with D perhaps TRBD1 or TRBD2 (6 bases each). CDR1 and CDR2 from the germline V gene are SGHRS and YFSETQ. The CDR3 is made up of 14 amino acids. Deletions cut 4 bases from V and 2 bases from J, with 13 bases between.

V gene TRBV6-1 combines with J gene TRBJ2-7, with D hard to call. V lost 5 bases to trimming and J lost 0 bases, with 5 bases between them. The CDR3 covers 12 residues. Germline CDR1 MNHNS, CDR2 SASEGT. This CDR3 is CASSPVSYEQYF. CDR3 nucleotides: TGTGCCAGCAGTCCCGTCTCCTACGAGCAGTACTTC.

Only a few counts were recorded for this clone. This chain uses TRBV7-9 with TRBJ2-5; TRBD1 or TRBD2 may be the D gene (5 bases each). V gave up 6 bases and J gave up 1 base, with 9 bases separating them. CDR3 length: 13 residues. CDR1 and CDR2 from the germline V gene are SEHNR and FQNEAQ (reference sequence). CDR3 in amino acids: CASRRGVQETQYF. CDR3 nucleotides: TGTGCCAGCAGGAGAGGGGTCCAAGAGACCCAGTACTTC. The full variable domain, with the rest looked up from reference TRBV7-9 and TRBJ2-5, is DTGVSQNPRHKITKRGQNVTFRCDPISEHNRLYWYRQTLGQGPEFLTYFQNEAQLEKSRLLSDRFSAERPKGSFSTLEIQRTEQGDSAMYLCASRRGVQETQYFGPGTRLLVL.

This clone came up once. The chain is built from TRBV29-1 and TRBJ1-2; D gene ambiguous. The ends were cut back, 7 bases at V and 2 bases at J, with 11 bases in the middle. The CDR3 has 12 amino acids. Looked up from germline, CDR1 is SQVTM and CDR2 is ANQGSEA. The chain's CDR3 is CSANEGNYGYTF. The CDR3 nucleotides are TGCAGCGCCAATGAGGGAAACTATGGCTACACCTTC. The whole variable domain, filled in from reference TRBV29-1 and TRBJ1-2, reads SAVISQKPSRDICQRGTSLTIQCQVDSQVTMMFWYRQQPGQSLTLIATANQGSEATYESGFVIDKFPISRPNLTFSTLTVSNMSPEDSSIYLCSANEGNYGYTFGSGTRLTVV.

This clone has only a few counts. The genes are TRBV5-1 and TRBJ2-3, with 7 bases lining up with TRBD1. CDR1 SGHRS and CDR2 YFSETQ come from the germline V gene. The CDR3 runs to 14 residues. V dropped 1 base and J dropped 4; count of bases not matched to a gene: 3. The CDR3 DNA is TGCGCCAGCAGCTTGAACAGGGGCCCAGATACGCAGTATTTT. Translation gives CASSLNRGPDTQYF.